This T cell receptor beta chain was identified during a study of vaccination and CD4 T cells after COVID-19. The time point was: late sampling 161 to 241 days after vaccination in a few convalescent patients. The treatment is: roughly ten-day PBMC culture with coronavirus spike peptide pools or control peptides (ViraFEST assay). The CDR3 runs to 13 residues. V was clipped by 6 bases and J by 5 bases, with 16 bases between them. Per germline, CDR1 SQVTM and CDR2 ANQGSEA. The Oncomine TCR Beta short-read assay was applied to DNA of cultured CD4+ T cells. TCRdb re-analysed the PCR reads in MiXCR, keeping a single row per CDR3 protein. The sample lists 15,000 to 20,000 distinct CDR3 sequences, around 55% occurring once. Points on this clonotype: The antigen remains undetermined.

Here the sequenced sample was CD4+ T cells from blood, cultured in vitro, taken about 7 months after SARS-CoV-2 vaccination. The clonotype was recovered from a human donor who had recovered from COVID-19. The V gene is TRBV29-1, the J gene TRBJ2-5; D gene uncertain. The CDR3 nucleotides are TGCAGCGTGTTAATACAGCTTGGGGAGACCCAGTACTTC. Translating it yields CSVLIQLGETQYF.